Described below is a single T cell receptor beta chain sequence and its context. TCRdb ran MiXCR on the RT-PCR reads and lists one entry per CDR3 protein. The sample has 70,000 to 85,000 distinct CDR3 sequences; around a quarter are singletons. The data stem from a study of patients and donors after allogeneic stem cell transplantation. The receptor was derived from a human donor who was either an allogeneic HSCT recipient or a stem cell or donor lymphocyte infusion donor (not recorded which). It is not recorded whose cells these are; they may come from a transplant donor. The sequenced sample consisted of blood, either unsorted or a sorted T cell fraction (not recorded which).

For the CDR3, the DNA is TGTGCCAGCTCACTCACAGGGGGCTATGAAAAACTGTTTTTT. It codes for CASSLTGGYEKLFF. The chain employs TRBV18 and TRBJ1-4; 9 bases agree with TRBD1. Germline assignment: CDR1 KGHSH and CDR2 LQKENI. The ends lost 4 bases at V and 6 bases at J; junction bases unmatched: 3. This CDR3 spans 14 amino acids.